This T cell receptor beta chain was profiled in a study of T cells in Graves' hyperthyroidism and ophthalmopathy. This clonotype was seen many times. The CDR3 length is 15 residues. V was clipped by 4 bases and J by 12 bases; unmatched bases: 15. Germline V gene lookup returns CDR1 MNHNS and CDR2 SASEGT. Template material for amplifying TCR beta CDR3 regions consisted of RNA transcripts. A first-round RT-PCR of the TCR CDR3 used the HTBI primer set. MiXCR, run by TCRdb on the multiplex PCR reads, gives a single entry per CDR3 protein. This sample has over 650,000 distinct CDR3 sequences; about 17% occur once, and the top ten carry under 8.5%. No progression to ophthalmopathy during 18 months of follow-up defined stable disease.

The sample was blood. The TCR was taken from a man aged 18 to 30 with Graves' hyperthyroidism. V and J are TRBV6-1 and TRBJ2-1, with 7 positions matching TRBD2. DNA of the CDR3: TGTGCCAGCAGTGTCATGGTGGGACTAACGATTAGGCAGTTCTTC. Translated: CASSVMVGLTIRQFF.